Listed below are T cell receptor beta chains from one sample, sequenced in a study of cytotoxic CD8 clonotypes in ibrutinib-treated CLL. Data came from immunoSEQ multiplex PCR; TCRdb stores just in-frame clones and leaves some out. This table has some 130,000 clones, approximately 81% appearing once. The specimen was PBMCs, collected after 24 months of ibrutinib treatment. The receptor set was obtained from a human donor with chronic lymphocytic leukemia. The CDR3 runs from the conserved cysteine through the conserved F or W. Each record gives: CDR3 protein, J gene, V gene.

CDR3aa: CASSPTLAGGTDTQYF
j_gene: TRBJ2-3
v_gene: TRBV5-5

CDR3aa: CASSTHTGTDYEQYF
j_gene: TRBJ2-7
v_gene: TRBV9

CDR3aa: CASSQDRRQGGSPLHF
j_gene: TRBJ1-6
v_gene: TRBV4-3

CDR3aa: CASSPLDRGWYGYTF
j_gene: TRBJ1-2
v_gene: TRBV28

CDR3aa: CASSSPGHYEQYF
j_gene: TRBJ2-7
v_gene: TRBV7-2

CDR3aa: CASSLGQGIADTQYF
j_gene: TRBJ2-3
v_gene: TRBV18

CDR3aa: CASSLAPRTGRNQPQHF
j_gene: TRBJ1-5
v_gene: TRBV7-2

CDR3aa: CASSLADDTYYGYTF
j_gene: TRBJ1-2
v_gene: TRBV7-9

CDR3aa: CASSDPPRASEVWETQYF
j_gene: TRBJ2-5
v_gene: TRBV2

CDR3aa: CASSQEWTGGGEKLFF
j_gene: TRBJ1-4
v_gene: TRBV5-4

CDR3aa: CASSPLKGATNEKLFF
j_gene: TRBJ1-4
v_gene: TRBV18

CDR3aa: CASSQNRGSLYGYTF
j_gene: TRBJ1-2
v_gene: TRBV11-2

CDR3aa: CASSERAPAPYNEQFF
j_gene: TRBJ2-1
v_gene: TRBV4-3

CDR3aa: CASSLMATAPPDTQYF
j_gene: TRBJ2-3
v_gene: TRBV7-2

CDR3aa: CASSYSSRDRMFF
j_gene: TRBJ2-1
v_gene: TRBV6-5

CDR3aa: CASSSLGMNTEAFF
j_gene: TRBJ1-1
v_gene: TRBV7-2

CDR3aa: CASSARGSSYNEQFF
j_gene: TRBJ2-1
v_gene: TRBV28

CDR3aa: CASRDRAWATNEKLFF
j_gene: TRBJ1-4
v_gene: TRBV6-6

CDR3aa: CASSLRGAMNTEAFF
j_gene: TRBJ1-1
v_gene: TRBV11-2

CDR3aa: CASSRESGNTIYF
j_gene: TRBJ1-3
v_gene: TRBV6-6

CDR3aa: CSDRGGHGYTF
j_gene: TRBJ1-2
v_gene: TRBV29-1

CDR3aa: CASSIWGTGIGKNIQYF
j_gene: TRBJ2-4
v_gene: TRBV19